This entry features one TCR beta chain sequence. This sample is drawn from a study of blood T cell repertoires in COVID-19. Libraries were prepared by immunoSEQ multiplex PCR; TCRdb keeps only in-frame clonotypes and omits some of them. The repertoire includes about 83,000 clones, 65% to 85% of them detected once, and roughly a sixth sits in the top ten. From germline, CDR1 is LNHNV and CDR2 YYDKDF (reference sequence). The CDR3 spans 16 residues. Unmatched junction bases numbered 8, after V lost 0 bases and J lost 6 bases. The V call is TRBV15, the J call TRBJ2-4, with TRBD1 identical over 7 bases. The receptor was derived from a woman aged 80 or over with acute or convalescent COVID-19. The source material was peripheral blood. The DNA for the CDR3 is TGTGCCACCAGCAGAGAACCTCAGGGGGTCGGAAACATTCAGTACTTC. Translated, it gives CATSREPQGVGNIQYF.